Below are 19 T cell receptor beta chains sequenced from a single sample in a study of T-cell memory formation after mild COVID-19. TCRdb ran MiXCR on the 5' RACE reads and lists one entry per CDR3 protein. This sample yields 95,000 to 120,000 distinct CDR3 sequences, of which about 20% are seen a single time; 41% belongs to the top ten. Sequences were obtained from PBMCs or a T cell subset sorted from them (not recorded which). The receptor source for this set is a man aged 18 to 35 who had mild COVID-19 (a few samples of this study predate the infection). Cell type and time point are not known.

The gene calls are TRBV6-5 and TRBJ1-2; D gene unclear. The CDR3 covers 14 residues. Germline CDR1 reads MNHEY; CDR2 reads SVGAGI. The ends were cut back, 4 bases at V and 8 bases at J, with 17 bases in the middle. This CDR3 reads CASSSGRYFEGYTF. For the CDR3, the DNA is TGTGCCAGCAGTTCGGGCCGATACTTCGAGGGCTACACCTTC.

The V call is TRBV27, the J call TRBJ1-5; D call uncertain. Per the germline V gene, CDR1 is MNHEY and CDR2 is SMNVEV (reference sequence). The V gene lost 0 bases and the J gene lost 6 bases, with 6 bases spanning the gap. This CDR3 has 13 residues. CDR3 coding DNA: TGTGCCAGCAGTTTATCAGTAACTCAGCCCCAGCATTTT. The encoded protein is CASSLSVTQPQHF.

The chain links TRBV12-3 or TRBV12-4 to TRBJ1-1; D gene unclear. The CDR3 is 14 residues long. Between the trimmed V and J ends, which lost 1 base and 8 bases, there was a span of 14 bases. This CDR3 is CASSLGQDYIEAFF. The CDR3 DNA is TGTGCCAGCAGTTTAGGGCAGGATTATATAGAAGCTTTCTTT.

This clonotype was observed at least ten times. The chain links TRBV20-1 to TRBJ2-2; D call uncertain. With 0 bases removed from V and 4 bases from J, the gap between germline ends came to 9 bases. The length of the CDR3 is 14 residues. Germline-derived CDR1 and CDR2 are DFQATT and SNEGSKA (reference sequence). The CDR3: CSARERYTTGELFF. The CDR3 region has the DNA TGCAGTGCTAGAGAGCGGTACACCACCGGGGAGCTGTTTTTT.

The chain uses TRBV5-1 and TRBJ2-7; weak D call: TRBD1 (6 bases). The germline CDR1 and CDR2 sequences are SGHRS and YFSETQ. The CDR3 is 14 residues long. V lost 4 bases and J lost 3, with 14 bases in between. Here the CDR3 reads CASSPTDRYYEQYF. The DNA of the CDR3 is TGCGCCAGCAGCCCAACGGACAGATACTACGAGCAGTACTTC. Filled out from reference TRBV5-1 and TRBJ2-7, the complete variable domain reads KAGVTQTPRYLIKTRGQQVTLSCSPISGHRSVSWYQQTPGQGLQFLFEYFSETQRNKGNFPGRFSGRQFSNSRSEMNVSTLELGDSALYLCASSPTDRYYEQYFGPGTRLTVT.

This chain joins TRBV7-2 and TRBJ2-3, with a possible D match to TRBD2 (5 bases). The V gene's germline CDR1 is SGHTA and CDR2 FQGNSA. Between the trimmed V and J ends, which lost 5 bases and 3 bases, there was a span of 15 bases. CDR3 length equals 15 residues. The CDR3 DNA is TGTGCCAGCAGCCGGGCCGGGTGGGAGACAGATACGCAGTATTTT. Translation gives CASSRAGWETDTQYF.

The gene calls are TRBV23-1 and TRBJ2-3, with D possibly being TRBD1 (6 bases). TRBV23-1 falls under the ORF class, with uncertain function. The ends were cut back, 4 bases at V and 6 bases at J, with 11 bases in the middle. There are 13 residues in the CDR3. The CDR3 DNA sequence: TGCGCCAGCAGTCCAGGGGTCCTGGATACGCAGTATTTT. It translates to CASSPGVLDTQYF.

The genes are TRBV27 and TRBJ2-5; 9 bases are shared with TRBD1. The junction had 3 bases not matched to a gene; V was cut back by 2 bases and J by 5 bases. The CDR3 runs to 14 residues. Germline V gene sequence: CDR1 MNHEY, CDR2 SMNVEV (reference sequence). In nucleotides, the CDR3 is TGTGCCAGCAGTTTAGGACAGGGGCTTGAGACCCAGTACTTC. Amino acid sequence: CASSLGQGLETQYF.

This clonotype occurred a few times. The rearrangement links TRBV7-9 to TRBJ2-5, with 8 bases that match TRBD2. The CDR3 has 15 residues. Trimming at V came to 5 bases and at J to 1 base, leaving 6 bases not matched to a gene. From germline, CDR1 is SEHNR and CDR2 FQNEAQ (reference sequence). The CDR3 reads CASSGGLAGQETQYF. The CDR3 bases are TGTGCCAGCAGCGGAGGGCTAGCGGGCCAAGAGACCCAGTACTTC.

The CDR3 loop reads CATIPSGQGAGELFF. CDR3 bases: TGTGCCACCATTCCATCGGGACAGGGAGCCGGGGAGCTGTTTTTT. The rearrangement uses TRBV15 and TRBJ2-2; 9 positions agree with TRBD1. The CDR3 is made up of 15 amino acids. V lost 7 bases and J lost 6; bases outside the gene matches: 9. From germline, CDR1 is LNHNV and CDR2 YYDKDF (reference sequence).

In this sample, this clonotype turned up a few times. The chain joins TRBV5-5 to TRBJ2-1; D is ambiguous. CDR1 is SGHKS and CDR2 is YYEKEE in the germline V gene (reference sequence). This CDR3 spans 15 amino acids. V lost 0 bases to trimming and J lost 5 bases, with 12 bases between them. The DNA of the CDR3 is TGTGCCAGCAGCTTGGCGCTGGGGTCCCACAATGAGCAGTTCTTC. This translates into CASSLALGSHNEQFF.

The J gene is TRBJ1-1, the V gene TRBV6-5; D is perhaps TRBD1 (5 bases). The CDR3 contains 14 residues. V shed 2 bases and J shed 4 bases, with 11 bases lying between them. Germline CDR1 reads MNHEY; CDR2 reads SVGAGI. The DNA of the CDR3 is TGTGCCAGCAGTTACGCGGGGGTGGGCACTGAAGCTTTCTTT. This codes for CASSYAGVGTEAFF.

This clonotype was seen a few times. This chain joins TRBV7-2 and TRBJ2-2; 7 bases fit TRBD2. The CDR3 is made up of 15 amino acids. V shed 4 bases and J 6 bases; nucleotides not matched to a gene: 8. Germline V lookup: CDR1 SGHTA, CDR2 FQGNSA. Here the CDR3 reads CASSSSSGISGELFF. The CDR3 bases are TGTGCCAGCAGCTCATCGAGCGGGATCTCCGGGGAGCTGTTTTTT.

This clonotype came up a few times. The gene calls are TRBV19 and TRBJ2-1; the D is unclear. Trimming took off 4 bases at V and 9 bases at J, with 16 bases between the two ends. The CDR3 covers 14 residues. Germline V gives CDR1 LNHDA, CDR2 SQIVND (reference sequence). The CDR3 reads CASSTRAGEVEQFF. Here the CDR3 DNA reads TGTGCCAGTAGTACCCGGGCCGGAGAGGTTGAGCAGTTCTTC. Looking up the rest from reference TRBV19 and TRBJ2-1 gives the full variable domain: DGGITQSPKYLFRKEGQNVTLSCEQNLNHDAMYWYRQDPGQGLRLIYYSQIVNDFQKGDIAEGYSVSREKKESFPLTVTSAQKNPTAFYLCASSTRAGEVEQFFGPGTRLTVL.

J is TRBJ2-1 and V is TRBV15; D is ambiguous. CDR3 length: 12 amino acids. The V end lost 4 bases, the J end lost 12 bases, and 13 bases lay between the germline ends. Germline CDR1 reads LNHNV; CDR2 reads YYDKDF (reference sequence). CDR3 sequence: CATSKENGWQFF. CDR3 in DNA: TGTGCCACCAGCAAGGAAAACGGGTGGCAGTTCTTC.

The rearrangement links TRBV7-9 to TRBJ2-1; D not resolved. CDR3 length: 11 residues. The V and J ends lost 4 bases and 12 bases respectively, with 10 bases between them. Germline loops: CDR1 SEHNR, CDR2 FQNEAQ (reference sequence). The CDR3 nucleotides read TGTGCCAGCAGCTCACTCGAGTGGCAGTTCTTC. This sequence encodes CASSSLEWQFF. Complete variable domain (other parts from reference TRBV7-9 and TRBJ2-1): DTGVSQNPRHKITKRGQNVTFRCDPISEHNRLYWYRQTLGQGPEFLTYFQNEAQLEKSRLLSDRFSAERPKGSFSTLEIQRTEQGDSAMYLCASSSLEWQFFGPGTRLTVL.

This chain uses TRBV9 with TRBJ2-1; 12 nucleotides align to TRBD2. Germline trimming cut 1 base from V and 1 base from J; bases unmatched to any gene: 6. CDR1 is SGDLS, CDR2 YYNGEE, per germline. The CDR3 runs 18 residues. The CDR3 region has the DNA TGTGCCAGCAGCGTACTAGCGGGGGGGCCCGTTTCCTACAATGAGCAGTTCTTC. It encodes CASSVLAGGPVSYNEQFF.

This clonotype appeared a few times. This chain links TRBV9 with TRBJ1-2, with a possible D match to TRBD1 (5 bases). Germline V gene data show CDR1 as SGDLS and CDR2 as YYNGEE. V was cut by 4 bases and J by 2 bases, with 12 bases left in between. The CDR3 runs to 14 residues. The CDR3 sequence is CASSLTALNYGYTF. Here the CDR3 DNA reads TGTGCCAGCAGCTTGACAGCGCTAAACTATGGCTACACCTTC. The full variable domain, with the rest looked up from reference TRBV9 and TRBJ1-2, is DSGVTQTPKHLITATGQRVTLRCSPRSGDLSVYWYQQSLDQGLQFLIQYYNGEERAKGNILERFSAQQFPDLHSELNLSSLELGDSALYFCASSLTALNYGYTFGSGTRLTVV.

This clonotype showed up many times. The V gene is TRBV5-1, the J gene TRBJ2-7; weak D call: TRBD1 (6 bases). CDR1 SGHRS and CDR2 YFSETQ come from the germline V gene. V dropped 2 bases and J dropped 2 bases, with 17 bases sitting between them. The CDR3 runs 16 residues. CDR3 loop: CASSFLLETGPYEQYF. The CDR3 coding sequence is TGCGCCAGCAGCTTTCTCCTGGAGACAGGACCCTACGAGCAGTACTTC.